This TCR beta chain was recovered during a study of blood T cell repertoires in COVID-19. The ends lost 4 bases at V and 5 bases at J; junction bases unmatched: 6. Germline V gene sequence: CDR1 SGHRS, CDR2 YFSETQ. CDR3 length equals 15 residues. The authors' processing: For nucleated cells, counts were estimated from reference gene primer amplification. Produced via immunoSEQ multiplex PCR; TCRdb's table is partial and in-frame only. The DNA gave D and trimming, while V, J and clone size come from that table. The sample yields around 68,000 clones, over 75% seen once. This receptor was obtained from a man aged 45 to 65 with acute or convalescent COVID-19. The chain carries TRBV5-1 and TRBJ1-4, with 9 bases aligning to TRBD1. Material: peripheral blood. CDR3 DNA sequence: TGCGCCAGCAGCCCCTCCGGACAGGGGAATGAAAAACTGTTTTTT. It yields the protein CASSPSGQGNEKLFF.